The entry that follows covers one TCR beta chain sequence. Living in 24 US areas, the participants were between about 18 and 100 years of age. This specimen belongs to a study of blood T cell repertoires in COVID-19. About the research overall: Donors in Cohort 3 who had recovered were those with two negative PCRs, healthcare professional clearance, or resolution of their symptoms. PBMCs, B-cell-depleted T cells, or T cells were the source of the cDNA or gDNA that made up the material.

Per the study methods: Estimates of nucleated cell counts were drawn from the amplification of reference gene primers. Data came from immunoSEQ multiplex PCR; TCRdb stores just in-frame clones and leaves some out. V and J calls and clone size are as listed in that table; D and trimming were resolved from the DNA. The sample carries 150,000 to 200,000 clones, 65% to 80% recorded once. V lost 7 bases to trimming and J lost 6 bases; unmatched junction nucleotides: 7. This CDR3 has 13 residues. Per the germline V gene, CDR1 is SGHRS and CDR2 is YFSETQ. The TCR sequence derives from a woman aged 65 to 85 in a cohort exposed to, infected with or recovered from COVID-19 (not recorded which). Sequenced sample: PBMCs or T cells enriched from blood (not recorded which). This chain links TRBV5-1 with TRBJ2-3, with TRBD1 matching over 8 bases. The CDR3 sequence is CASSGQGEDTQYF. CDR3 nucleotide sequence: TGCGCCAGCTCAGGACAGGGAGAGGATACGCAGTATTTT.